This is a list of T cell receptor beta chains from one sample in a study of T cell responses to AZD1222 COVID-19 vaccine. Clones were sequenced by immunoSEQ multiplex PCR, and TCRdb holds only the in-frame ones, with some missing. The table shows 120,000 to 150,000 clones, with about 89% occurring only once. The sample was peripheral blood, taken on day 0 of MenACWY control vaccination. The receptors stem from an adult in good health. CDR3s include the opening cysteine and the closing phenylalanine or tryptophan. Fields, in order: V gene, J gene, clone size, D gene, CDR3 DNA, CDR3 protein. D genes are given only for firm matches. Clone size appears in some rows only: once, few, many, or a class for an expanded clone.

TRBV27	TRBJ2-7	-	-	TGTGCCAGCAGTGAGGACCCAGGCGGCCACGAGCAGTACTTC	CASSEDPGGHEQYF
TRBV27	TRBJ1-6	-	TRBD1	TGTGCCAGCAGTCCCCGGACAGGGATTTCACCCCTCCACTTT	CASSPRTGISPLHF
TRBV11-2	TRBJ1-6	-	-	TGTGCCAGCAGCTCCCTTCAGGGAAAGTCACCCCTCCACTTT	CASSSLQGKSPLHF
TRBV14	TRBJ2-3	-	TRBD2	TGTGCCAGCAGCCAAGAGCGGGGGACTAGGGCGCAGTATTTT	CASSQERGTRAQYF
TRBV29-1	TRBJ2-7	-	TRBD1	TGCAGCGCCAGCCTCGGACAGGGGGCCTACGAGCAGTACTTC	CSASLGQGAYEQYF
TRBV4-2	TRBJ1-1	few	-	TGTGCCAGCAGCCAAGGAGAGTCCTGGGGCGCTGAAGCTTTCTTT	CASSQGESWGAEAFF
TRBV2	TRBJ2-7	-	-	TGTGCCAGCAGTGATATAGCTTACGAGCAGTACTTC	CASSDIAYEQYF
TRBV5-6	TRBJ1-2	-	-	TGTGCCAGCAGCTTGCGCGATGGCTACACCTTC	CASSLRDGYTF
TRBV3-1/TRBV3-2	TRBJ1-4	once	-	TGTGCCAGCAGCCAAAGGGGTGGGGTAGTGGAAAAACTGTTTTTT	CASSQRGGVVEKLFF
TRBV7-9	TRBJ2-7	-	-	TGTGCCAGCAGCCCGGCTATCTACGAGCAGTACTTC	CASSPAIYEQYF
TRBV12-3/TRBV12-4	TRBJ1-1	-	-	TGTGCCAGCAGCCAGACAGAGGGTGAAGCTTTCTTT	CASSQTEGEAFF
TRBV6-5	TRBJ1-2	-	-	TGTGCCGGCTGGACAGCCACCTATGGCTACACCTTC	CAGWTATYGYTF
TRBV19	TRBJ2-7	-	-	TGTGCCAGTAGTATTCTTGGATCCGGCTACGAGCAGTACTTC	CASSILGSGYEQYF
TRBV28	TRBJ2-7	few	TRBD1	TGTGCCAGCAGTGGGGACAGGGCAAGCTCCTACGAGCAGTACTTC	CASSGDRASSYEQYF
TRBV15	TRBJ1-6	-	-	TGTGCCACCAGCCCGGGGGCAGGGTTCAGGACATCACCCCTCCACTTT	CATSPGAGFRTSPLHF
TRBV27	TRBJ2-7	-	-	TGTGCCAGCAGTCTGCGTTTTGGCTACGGGGACTCGGCCTACGAGCAGTACTTC	CASSLRFGYGDSAYEQYF
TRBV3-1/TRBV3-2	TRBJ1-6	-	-	TGTGCCAGCAGCCAAGTAGGGGTTGGTAATTCACCCCTCCACTTT	CASSQVGVGNSPLHF
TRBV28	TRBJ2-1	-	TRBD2	TGTGCCAGCAGACCGGGACTAGGATCCTACAATGAGCAGTTCTTC	CASRPGLGSYNEQFF
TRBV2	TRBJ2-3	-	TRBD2	TGTGCCAGCAGTCGACTAGCGGGGGCAGATACGCAGTATTTT	CASSRLAGADTQYF
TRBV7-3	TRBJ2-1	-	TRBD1	TGTGCCAGCAGCCCGGGGACAGGGGCCGCTCAAGCGTTCTTC	CASSPGTGAAQAFF
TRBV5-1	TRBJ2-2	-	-	TGCGCCAGCAGTTCCCTTATCAGGGGCACCGGGGAGCTGTTTTTT	CASSSLIRGTGELFF
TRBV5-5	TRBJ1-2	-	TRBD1	TGTGCCAGCAGCACCGACAGGGTGGCCCCCTATGGCTACACCTTC	CASSTDRVAPYGYTF
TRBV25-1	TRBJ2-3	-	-	TGTGCCAGCAGTTTACGGGGAGATACGCAGTATTTT	CASSLRGDTQYF
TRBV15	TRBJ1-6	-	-	TGTGCCACCAGCAGAGAACAGGTCTATAATTCACCCCTCCACTTT	CATSREQVYNSPLHF
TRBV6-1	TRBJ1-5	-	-	TGTGCCAGCAGTGAAACCGGGTACAATCAGCCCCAGCATTTT	CASSETGYNQPQHF
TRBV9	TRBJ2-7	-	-	TGTGCCAGCAGCGTAGCCCCCGACAGTACCTACGAGCAGTACTTC	CASSVAPDSTYEQYF
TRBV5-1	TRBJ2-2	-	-	TGCGCCAGCAGCTTGGCGGTACTAGCTGCGGGCGGGGAGCTGTTTTTT	CASSLAVLAAGGELFF
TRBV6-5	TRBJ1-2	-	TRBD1	TGTGCCAGCACTCCAGACAGGGTTAGCTATGGCTACACCTTC	CASTPDRVSYGYTF
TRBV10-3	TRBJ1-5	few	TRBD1	TGTGCCATCAGTGAGTCGGAGTGGGACAGGGGCCCGGAGCCCCAGCATTTT	CAISESEWDRGPEPQHF
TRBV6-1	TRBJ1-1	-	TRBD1	TGTGCCAGCAGTGATATAGGGGGCCCCACTGAAGCTTTCTTT	CASSDIGGPTEAFF
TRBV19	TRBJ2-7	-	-	TGTGCCAGTAGTAGCGGGCCTGTACGGGAGCAGTACTTC	CASSSGPVREQYF
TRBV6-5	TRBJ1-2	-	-	TGTGCCGCCCTACCCGGGACTCGAGTTTATGGCTACACCTTC	CAALPGTRVYGYTF
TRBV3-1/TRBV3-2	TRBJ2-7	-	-	TGTGCCAGCAGCCAAATACAGGGTTACGAGCAGTACTTC	CASSQIQGYEQYF
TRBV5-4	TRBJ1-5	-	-	TGTGCCAGCAGCGACGGGACTAACCGGGATCAGCCCCAGCATTTT	CASSDGTNRDQPQHF
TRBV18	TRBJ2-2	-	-	TGTGCCAGCTCACCAGGGTTGACCGGGGAGCTGTTTTTT	CASSPGLTGELFF
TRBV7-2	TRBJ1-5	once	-	TGTGCCAGCAGCATACTACAGGGAGTCAATCAGCCCCAGCATTTT	CASSILQGVNQPQHF
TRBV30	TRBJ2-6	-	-	TGTGCCTGGGGGCCGGGCAGGCCCAACGTCCTGACTTTC	CAWGPGRPNVLTF
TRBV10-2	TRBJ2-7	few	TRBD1	TGCGCCAGCCAGGTCGGACAGGGCTACGAGCAGTACTTC	CASQVGQGYEQYF
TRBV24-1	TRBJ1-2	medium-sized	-	TGTGCCACCAGTGATGGCCCTGGGGGCTACACCTTC	CATSDGPGGYTF
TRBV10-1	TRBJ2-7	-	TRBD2	TGCGCCAGCAGTGATGAGCGGGATTCTTCCTACGAGCAGTACTTC	CASSDERDSSYEQYF
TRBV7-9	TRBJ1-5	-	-	TGTGCCAGCAGCTTAAGTACAGGCCATCAGCCCCAGCATTTT	CASSLSTGHQPQHF
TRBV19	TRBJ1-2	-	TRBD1	TGTGCCAGTAGTCCCTCCTTGACAGGGGGCGTTGTAGGTGGCTACACCTTC	CASSPSLTGGVVGGYTF
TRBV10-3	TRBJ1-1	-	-	TGTGCCATCAGTGATGGCCGGATGAACACTGAAGCTTTCTTT	CAISDGRMNTEAFF
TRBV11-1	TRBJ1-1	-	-	TGTGCCAGCAGGGGGATCATTAACACTGAAGCTTTCTTT	CASRGIINTEAFF
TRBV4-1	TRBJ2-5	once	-	TGCGCCAGCAGCCAAGATCCGGGGGCGGGCGAGACCCAGTACTTC	CASSQDPGAGETQYF
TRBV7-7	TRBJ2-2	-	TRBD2	TGTGCTAGCAGCCCGCGGACTAGCGGGGGGGTTGAGCTGTTTTTT	CASSPRTSGGVELFF
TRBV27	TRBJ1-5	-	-	TGTGCCAGCAGTTTGAGTGATAGGTTGAATCAGCCCCAGCATTTT	CASSLSDRLNQPQHF
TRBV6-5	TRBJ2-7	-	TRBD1	TGTGCCAGCAGGGCAGGGGGCGGTACGCGCGAGCAGTACTTC	CASRAGGGTREQYF
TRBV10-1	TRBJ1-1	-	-	TGCGCCAGCAAATCCTTTTTAACAGGATTCATGAACACTGAAGCTTTCTTT	CASKSFLTGFMNTEAFF
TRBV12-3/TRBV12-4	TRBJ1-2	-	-	TGTGCCAGCAGTTCTGTAAACTATGGCTACACCTTC	CASSSVNYGYTF
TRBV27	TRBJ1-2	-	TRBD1	TGTGCCAGCAGTTTAGATCACAGGGACAGGGCTGGCTACACCTTC	CASSLDHRDRAGYTF
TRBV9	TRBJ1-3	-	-	TGTGCCAGCAGCGTAGATGGGAGGGTGTATGGAAACACCATATATTTT	CASSVDGRVYGNTIYF
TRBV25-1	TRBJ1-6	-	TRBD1	TGTGCCAGCAGTAAAGAGGGTGGACAGGGTAGGACACCCCTCCACTTT	CASSKEGGQGRTPLHF